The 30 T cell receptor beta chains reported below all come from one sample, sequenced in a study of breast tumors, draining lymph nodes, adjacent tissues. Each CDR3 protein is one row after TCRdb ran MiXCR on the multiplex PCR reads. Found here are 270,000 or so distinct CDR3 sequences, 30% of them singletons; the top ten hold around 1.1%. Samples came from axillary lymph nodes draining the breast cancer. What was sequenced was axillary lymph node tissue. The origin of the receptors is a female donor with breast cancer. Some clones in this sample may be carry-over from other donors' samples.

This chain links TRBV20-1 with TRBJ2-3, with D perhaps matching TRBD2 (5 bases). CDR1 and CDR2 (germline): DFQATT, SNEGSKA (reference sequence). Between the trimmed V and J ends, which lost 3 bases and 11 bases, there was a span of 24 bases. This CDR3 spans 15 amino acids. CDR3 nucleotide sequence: TGCAGTGCTAGTATGTGGGAGAGGCTTTACAATGAGCAGTATTTT. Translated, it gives CSASMWERLYNEQYF.

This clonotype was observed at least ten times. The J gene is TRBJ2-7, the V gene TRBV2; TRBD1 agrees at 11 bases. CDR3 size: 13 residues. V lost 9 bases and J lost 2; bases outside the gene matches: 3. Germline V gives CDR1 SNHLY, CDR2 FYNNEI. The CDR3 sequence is CASGTGGPYEQYF. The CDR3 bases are TGTGCCAGTGGGACAGGGGGGCCCTACGAGCAGTACTTC.

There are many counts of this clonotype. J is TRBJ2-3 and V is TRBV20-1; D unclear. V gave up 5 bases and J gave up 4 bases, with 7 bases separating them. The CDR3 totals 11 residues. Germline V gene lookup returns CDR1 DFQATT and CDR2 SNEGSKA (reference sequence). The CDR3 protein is CSALSADTQYF. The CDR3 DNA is TGCAGTGCTCTTTCCGCAGATACGCAGTATTTT.

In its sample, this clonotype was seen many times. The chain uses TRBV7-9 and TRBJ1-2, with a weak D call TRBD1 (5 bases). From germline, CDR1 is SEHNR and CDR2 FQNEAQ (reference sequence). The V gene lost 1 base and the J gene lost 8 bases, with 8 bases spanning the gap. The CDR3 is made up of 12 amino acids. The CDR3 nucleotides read TGTGCCAGCAGCTTAGTCAGGGTCGGCTACACCTTC. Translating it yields CASSLVRVGYTF. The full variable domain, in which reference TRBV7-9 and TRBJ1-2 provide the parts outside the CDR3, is DTGVSQNPRHKITKRGQNVTFRCDPISEHNRLYWYRQTLGQGPEFLTYFQNEAQLEKSRLLSDRFSAERPKGSFSTLEIQRTEQGDSAMYLCASSLVRVGYTFGSGTRLTVV.

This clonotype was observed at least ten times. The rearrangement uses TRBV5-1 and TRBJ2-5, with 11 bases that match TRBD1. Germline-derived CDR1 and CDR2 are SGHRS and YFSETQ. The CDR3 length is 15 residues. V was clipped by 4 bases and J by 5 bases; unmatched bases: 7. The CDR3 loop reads CASSDGQGAWETQYF. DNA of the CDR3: TGCGCCAGCAGCGATGGACAGGGGGCCTGGGAGACCCAGTACTTC.

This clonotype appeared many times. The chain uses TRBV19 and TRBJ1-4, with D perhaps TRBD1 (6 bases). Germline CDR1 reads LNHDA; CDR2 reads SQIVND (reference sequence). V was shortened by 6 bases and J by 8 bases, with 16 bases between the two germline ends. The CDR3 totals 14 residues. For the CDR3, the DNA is TGTGCCAGTAGCGCCAGGGGCCCGACAGAAAAACTGTTTTTT. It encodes CASSARGPTEKLFF. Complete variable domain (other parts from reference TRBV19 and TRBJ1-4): DGGITQSPKYLFRKEGQNVTLSCEQNLNHDAMYWYRQDPGQGLRLIYYSQIVNDFQKGDIAEGYSVSREKKESFPLTVTSAQKNPTAFYLCASSARGPTEKLFFGSGTQLSVL.

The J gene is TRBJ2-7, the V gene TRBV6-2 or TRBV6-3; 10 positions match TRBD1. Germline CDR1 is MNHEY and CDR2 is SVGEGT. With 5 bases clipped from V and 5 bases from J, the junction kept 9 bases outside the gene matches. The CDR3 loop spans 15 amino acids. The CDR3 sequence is CASSTPGQGSHEQYF. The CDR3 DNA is TGTGCCAGCAGTACTCCGGGACAGGGGTCCCACGAGCAGTACTTC.

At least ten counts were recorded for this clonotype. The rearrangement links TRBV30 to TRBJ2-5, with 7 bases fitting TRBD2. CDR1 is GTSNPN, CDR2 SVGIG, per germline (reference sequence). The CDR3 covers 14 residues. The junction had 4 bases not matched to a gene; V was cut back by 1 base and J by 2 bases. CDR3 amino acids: CAWSAFGGQETQYF. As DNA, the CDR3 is TGTGCCTGGAGTGCATTCGGGGGGCAAGAGACCCAGTACTTC.

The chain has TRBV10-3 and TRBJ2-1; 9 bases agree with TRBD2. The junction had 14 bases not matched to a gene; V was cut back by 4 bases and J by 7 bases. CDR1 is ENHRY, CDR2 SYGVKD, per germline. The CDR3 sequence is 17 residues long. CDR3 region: CAISGDRLAGDVNEQFF. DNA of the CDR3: TGTGCCATCAGTGGAGATAGGTTAGCGGGAGATGTTAATGAGCAGTTCTTC.

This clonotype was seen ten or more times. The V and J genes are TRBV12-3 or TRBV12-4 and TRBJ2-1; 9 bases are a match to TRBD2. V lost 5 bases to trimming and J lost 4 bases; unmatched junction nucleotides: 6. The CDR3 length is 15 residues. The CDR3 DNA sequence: TGTGCCAGCAGTCGAAGACTAGCGGATTACAATGAGCAGTTCTTC. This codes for CASSRRLADYNEQFF.

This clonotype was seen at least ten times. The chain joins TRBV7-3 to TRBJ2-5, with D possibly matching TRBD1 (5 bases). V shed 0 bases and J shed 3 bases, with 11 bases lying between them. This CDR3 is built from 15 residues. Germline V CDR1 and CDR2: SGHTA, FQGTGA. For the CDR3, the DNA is TGTGCCAGCAGCTTAACAGGTCTGACAGAAGAGACCCAGTACTTC. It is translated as CASSLTGLTEETQYF.

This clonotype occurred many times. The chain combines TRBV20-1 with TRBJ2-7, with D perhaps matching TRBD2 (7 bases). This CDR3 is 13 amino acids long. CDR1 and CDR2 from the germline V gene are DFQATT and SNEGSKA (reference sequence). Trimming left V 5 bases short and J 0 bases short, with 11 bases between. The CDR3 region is CSAGRDNSYEQYF. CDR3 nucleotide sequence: TGCAGTGCTGGGAGGGACAACTCCTACGAGCAGTACTTC.

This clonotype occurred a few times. The CDR3 is CSAIGGACFF. The CDR3 DNA reads as TGCAGTGCTATAGGAGGGGCCTGCTTCTTT. The chain employs TRBV20-1 and TRBJ1-1; possible D gene TRBD1, 5 bases. Trimming stripped 4 bases from V and 14 bases from J, with 14 bases between. This CDR3 is 10 amino acids long. CDR1 and CDR2 from the germline V gene are DFQATT and SNEGSKA (reference sequence).

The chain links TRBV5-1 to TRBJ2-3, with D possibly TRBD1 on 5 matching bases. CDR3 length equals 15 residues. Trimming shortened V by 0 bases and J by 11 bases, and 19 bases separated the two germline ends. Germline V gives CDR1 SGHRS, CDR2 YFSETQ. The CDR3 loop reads CASSLGQGSYNEQYF. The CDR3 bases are TGCGCCAGCAGCTTGGGGCAGGGCTCCTACAATGAGCAGTATTTT.

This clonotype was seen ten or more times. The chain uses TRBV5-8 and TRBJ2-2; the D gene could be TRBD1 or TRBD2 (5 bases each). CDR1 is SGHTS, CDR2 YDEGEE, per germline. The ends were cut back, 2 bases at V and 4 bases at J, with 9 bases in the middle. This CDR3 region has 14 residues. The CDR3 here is CASSFGGFTGELFF. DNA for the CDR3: TGTGCCAGCAGCTTTGGGGGATTCACCGGGGAGCTGTTTTTT.

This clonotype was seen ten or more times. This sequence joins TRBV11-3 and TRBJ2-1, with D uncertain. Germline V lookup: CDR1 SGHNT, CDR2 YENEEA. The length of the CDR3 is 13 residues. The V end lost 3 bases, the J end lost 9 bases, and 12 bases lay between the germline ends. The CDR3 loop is CASSLARFGEQFF. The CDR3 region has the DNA TGTGCCAGCAGCTTGGCCAGGTTCGGTGAGCAGTTCTTC.

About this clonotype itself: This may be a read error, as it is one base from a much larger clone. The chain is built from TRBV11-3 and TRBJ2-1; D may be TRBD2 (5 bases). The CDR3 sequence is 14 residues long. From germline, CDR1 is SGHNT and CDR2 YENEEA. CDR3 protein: CTSSIWTDYNEQFF. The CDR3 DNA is TGTACCAGCAGCATCTGGACTGACTACAATGAGCAGTTCTTC.

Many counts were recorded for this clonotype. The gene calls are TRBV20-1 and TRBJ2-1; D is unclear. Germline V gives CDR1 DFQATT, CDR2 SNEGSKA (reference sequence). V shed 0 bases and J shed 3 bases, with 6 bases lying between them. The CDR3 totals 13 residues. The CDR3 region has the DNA TGCAGTGCTAGAGAGGCCATCTACAATGAGCAGTTCTTC. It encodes CSAREAIYNEQFF.

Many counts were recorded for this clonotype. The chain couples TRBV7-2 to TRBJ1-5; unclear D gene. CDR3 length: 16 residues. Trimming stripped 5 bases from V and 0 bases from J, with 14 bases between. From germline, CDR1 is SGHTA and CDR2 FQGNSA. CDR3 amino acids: CASSQETVHSNQPQHF. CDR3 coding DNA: TGTGCCAGCAGCCAGGAAACAGTGCATAGCAATCAGCCCCAGCATTTT.

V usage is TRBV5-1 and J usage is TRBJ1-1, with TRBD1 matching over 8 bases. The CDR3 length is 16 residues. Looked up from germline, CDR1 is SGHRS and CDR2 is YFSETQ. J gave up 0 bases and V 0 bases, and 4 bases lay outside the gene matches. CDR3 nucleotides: TGCGCCAGCAGCTTGGGGACAGGGCGTTTGAACACTGAAGCTTTCTTT. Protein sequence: CASSLGTGRLNTEAFF.

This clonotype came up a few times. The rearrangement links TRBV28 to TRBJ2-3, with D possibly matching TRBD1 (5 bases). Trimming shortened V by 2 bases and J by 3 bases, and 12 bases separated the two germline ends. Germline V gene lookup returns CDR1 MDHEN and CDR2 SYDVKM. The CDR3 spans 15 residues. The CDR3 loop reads CASSLSQGGTDTQYF. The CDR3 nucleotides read TGTGCCAGCAGTTTAAGTCAGGGTGGAACAGATACGCAGTATTTT.

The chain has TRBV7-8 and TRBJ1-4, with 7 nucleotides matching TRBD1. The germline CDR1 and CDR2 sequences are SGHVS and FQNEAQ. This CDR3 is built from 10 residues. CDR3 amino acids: CDRGNEKLFF. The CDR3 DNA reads TGTGACAGGGGCAATGAAAAACTGTTTTTT.

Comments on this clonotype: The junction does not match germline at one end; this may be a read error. The CDR3 is CAWSVRGRADAQYF. In DNA, the CDR3 is TGTGCCTGGAGTGTACGAGGGAGGGCAGATGCGCAGTATTTT. The chain has TRBV30 and TRBJ2-3, with TRBD2 identical over 7 bases. This CDR3 is 14 amino acids long. Germline-derived CDR1 and CDR2 are GTSNPN and SVGIG (reference sequence).

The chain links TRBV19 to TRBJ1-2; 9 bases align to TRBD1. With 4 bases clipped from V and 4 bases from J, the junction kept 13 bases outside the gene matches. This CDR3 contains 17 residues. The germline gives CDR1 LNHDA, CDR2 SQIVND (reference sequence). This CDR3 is CASSREIGTGIAYGYTF. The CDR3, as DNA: TGTGCCAGTAGTAGGGAAATCGGGACAGGGATCGCCTATGGCTACACCTTC.

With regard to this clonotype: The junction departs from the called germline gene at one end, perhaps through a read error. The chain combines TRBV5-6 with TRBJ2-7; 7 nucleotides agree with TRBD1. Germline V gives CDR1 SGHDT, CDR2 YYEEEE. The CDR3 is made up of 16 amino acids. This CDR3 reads CASSLMAARGFNEQCF. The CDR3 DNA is TGTGCCAGCAGCTTGATGGCAGCCAGGGGGTTTAACGAGCAGTGCTTC. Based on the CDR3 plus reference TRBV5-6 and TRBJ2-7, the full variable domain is DAGVTQSPTHLIKTRGQQVTLRCSPKSGHDTVSWYQQALGQGPQFIFQYYEEEERQRGNFPDRFSGHQFPNYSSELNVNALLLGDSALYLCASSLMAARGFNEQCFGPGTRLTVT.

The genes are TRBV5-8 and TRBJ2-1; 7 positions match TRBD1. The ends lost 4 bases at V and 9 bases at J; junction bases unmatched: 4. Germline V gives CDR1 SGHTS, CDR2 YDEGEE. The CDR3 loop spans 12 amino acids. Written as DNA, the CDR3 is TGTGCCAGCAGCCTTGGGACAGCTGAGCAGTTCTTC. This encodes CASSLGTAEQFF.

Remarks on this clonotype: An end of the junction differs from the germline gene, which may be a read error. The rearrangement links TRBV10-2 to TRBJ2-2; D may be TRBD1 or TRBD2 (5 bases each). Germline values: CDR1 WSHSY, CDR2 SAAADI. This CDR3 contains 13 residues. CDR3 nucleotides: TGCGCCAGCGACACCGGGACCTCCGGGGAGCCGTTTTTT. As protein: CASDTGTSGEPFF.

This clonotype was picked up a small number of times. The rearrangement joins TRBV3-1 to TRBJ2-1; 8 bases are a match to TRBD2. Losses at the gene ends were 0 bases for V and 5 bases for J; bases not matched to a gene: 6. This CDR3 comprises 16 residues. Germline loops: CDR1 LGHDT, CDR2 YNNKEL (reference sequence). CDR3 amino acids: CASSQDAGRAHNEQFF. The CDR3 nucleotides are TGTGCCAGCAGCCAAGATGCCGGGAGGGCCCACAATGAGCAGTTCTTC.

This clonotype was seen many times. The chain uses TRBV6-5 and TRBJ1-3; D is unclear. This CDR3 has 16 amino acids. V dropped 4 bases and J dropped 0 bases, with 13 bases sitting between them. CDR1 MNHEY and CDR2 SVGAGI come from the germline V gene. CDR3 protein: CASSSIRASSGNTIYF. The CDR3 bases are TGTGCCAGCAGTTCAATCCGGGCGTCCTCTGGAAACACCATATATTTT.

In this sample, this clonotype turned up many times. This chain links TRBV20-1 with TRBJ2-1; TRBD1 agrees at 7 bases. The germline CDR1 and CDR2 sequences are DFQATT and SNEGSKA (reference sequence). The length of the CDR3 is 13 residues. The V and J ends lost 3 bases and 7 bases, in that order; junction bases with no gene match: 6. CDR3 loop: CSARAPTGNEQFF. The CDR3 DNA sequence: TGCAGTGCTAGGGCCCCGACAGGGAATGAGCAGTTCTTC.